Listed here is a single T cell receptor beta chain. As handled by the study authors: Amplifying reference gene primers gave estimates of nucleated cell counts. Generated by immunoSEQ multiplex PCR, the TCRdb table keeps only in-frame clones and is missing some. The D gene and trimming were derived from the DNA, and the V and J assignments and clone size from that table. The sample holds 35,000 to 50,000 clones, 80% to 90% seen once. The data derive from a study of blood T cell repertoires in COVID-19. Study-level background: From the United States, Italy and Spain came samples of acute and convalescent COVID-19. Sources were T cells, B-cell-depleted T cells, or PBMCs; the material itself was cDNA or gDNA.

The CDR3 extends over 15 amino acids. With 7 bases clipped from V and 3 bases from J, the junction kept 8 bases outside the gene matches. Germline-derived CDR1 and CDR2 are WSHSY and SAAADI. The sequence derives from a man aged 65-85 years with active COVID-19. The rearrangement links TRBV10-2 to TRBJ2-3; TRBD2 aligns across 9 bases. Material: peripheral blood. CDR3 bases: TGCGCCAGCAACTTAGCGGGGGACCGAACAGATACGCAGTATTTT. Translation: CASNLAGDRTDTQYF.